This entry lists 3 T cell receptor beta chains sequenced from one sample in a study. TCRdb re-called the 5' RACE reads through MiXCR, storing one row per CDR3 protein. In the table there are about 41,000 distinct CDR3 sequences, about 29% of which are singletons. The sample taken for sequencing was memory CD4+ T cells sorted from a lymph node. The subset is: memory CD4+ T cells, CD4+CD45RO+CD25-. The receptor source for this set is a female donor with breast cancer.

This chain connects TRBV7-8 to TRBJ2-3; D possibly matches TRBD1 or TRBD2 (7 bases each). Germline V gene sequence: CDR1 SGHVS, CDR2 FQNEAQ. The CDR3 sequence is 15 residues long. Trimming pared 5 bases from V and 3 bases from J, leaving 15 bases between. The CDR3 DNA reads TGTGCCAGCAGCCCAGGGGGGGATTTGACAGATACGCAGTATTTT. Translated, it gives CASSPGGDLTDTQYF.

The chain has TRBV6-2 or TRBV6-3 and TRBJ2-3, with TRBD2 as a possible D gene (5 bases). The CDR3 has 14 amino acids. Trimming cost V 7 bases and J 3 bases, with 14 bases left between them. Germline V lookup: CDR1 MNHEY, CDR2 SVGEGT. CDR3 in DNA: TGTGCCAGCAAGCAAGGGAGTATGACAGATACGCAGTATTTT. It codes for CASKQGSMTDTQYF.

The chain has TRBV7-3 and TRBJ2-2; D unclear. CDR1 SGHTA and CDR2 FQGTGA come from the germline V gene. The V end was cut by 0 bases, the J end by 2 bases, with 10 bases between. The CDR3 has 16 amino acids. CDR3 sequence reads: CASSLTRASNTGELFF. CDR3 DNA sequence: TGTGCCAGCAGCTTAACAAGGGCCTCTAACACCGGGGAGCTGTTTTTT. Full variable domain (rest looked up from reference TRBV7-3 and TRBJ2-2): GAGVSQTPSNKVTEKGKYVELRCDPISGHTALYWYRQSLGQGPEFLIYFQGTGAADDSGLPNDRFFAVRPEGSVSTLKIQRTERGDSAVYLCASSLTRASNTGELFFGEGSRLTVL.